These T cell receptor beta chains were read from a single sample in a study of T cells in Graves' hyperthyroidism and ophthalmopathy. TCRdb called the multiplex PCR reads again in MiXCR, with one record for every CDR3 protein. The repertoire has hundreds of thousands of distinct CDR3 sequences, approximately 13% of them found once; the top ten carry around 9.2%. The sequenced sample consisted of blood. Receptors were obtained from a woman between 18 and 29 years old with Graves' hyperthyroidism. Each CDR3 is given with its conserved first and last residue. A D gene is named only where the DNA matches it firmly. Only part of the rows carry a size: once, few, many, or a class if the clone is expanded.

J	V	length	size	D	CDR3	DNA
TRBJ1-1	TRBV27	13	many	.	CASSFVSGTEAFF	TGTGCCAGCAGTTTTGTCTCAGGGACTGAAGCTTTCTTT
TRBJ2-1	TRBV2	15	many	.	CASSGRDSPYNEQFF	TGTGCCAGCAGTGGCCGCGACTCCCCCTACAATGAGCAGTTCTTC
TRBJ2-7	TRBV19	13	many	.	CASSMAGSYEQYF	TGTGCCAGTAGTATGGCGGGGTCCTACGAGCAGTACTTC
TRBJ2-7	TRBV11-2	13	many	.	CASSLAGTYEQYF	TGTGCCAGCAGCTTAGCGGGAACCTACGAGCAGTACTTC
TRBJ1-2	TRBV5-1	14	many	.	CASSLVLGGEGYTF	TGCGCCAGCAGCTTGGTATTAGGGGGAGAAGGCTACACCTTC
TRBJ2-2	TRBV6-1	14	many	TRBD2	CASCLAGSTGELFF	TGTGCCAGCTGCCTAGCGGGGAGCACCGGGGAGCTGTTTTTT
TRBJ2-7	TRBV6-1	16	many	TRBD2	CASSPTGAGPPYEQYF	TGTGCCAGCAGTCCAACGGGAGCGGGACCTCCCTACGAGCAGTACTTC
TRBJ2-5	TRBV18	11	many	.	CASSPAETQYF	TGTGCCAGCTCACCGGCGGAGACCCAGTACTTC
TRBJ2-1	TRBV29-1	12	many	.	CSVEFGYNEQFF	TGCAGCGTTGAATTTGGCTACAATGAGCAGTTCTTC
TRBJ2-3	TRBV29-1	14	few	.	CSVGQGGPWGTQYF	TGCAGCGTTGGGCAGGGAGGCCCTTGGGGTACGCAGTATTTT
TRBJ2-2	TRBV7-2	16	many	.	CASSRGGIGNTGELFF	TGTGCCAGCAGCCGAGGGGGGATTGGAAACACCGGGGAGCTGTTTTTT
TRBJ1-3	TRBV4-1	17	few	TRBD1	CASSHGGQGMNGNTIYF	TGCGCCAGCAGCCATGGAGGACAGGGGATGAATGGAAACACCATATATTTT
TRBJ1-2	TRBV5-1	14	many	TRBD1	CASSLDREGGGYTF	TGCGCCAGCAGTCTCGACAGGGAAGGAGGCGGCTACACCTTC
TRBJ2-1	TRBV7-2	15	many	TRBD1	CASRLPGQDYNEQFF	TGTGCCAGCAGGTTGCCGGGACAGGATTACAATGAGCAGTTCTTC
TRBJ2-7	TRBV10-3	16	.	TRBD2	CAISESGLASLGEQYF	TGTGCCATCAGTGAGTCCGGACTAGCTTCCCTCGGGGAGCAGTACTTC
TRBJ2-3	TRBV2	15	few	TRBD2	CASTLAGVETDTQYF	TGTGCCAGCACCTTAGCGGGAGTAGAGACAGATACGCAGTATTTT
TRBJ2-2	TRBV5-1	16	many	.	CASSGGALTNTGELFF	TGCGCCAGCAGCGGTGGGGCTCTAACGAACACCGGGGAGCTGTTTTTT
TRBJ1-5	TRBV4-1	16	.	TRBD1	CASSQVGQGAGQPQHF	TGCGCCAGCAGCCAAGTGGGACAGGGGGCAGGACAGCCCCAGCATTTT
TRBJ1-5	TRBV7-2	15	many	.	CASSLGQALYQPQHF	TGTGCCAGCAGCTTGGGGCAGGCCCTTTATCAGCCCCAGCATTTT
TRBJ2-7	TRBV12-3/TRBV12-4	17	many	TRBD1	CASPPGQGAIGDYEQYF	TGTGCCAGTCCTCCGGGACAGGGGGCAATCGGAGACTACGAGCAGTACTTC
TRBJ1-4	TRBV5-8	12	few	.	CASSLEVEKLFF	TGTGCCAGCAGCTTGGAAGTTGAAAAACTGTTTTTT
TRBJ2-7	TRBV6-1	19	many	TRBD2	CASSGLSGGAGPLPDEQYF	TGTGCCAGCAGTGGACTAAGCGGGGGGGCCGGGCCCTTACCTGACGAGCAGTACTTC
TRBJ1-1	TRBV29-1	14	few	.	CSVDQGALNTEAFF	TGCAGCGTTGATCAGGGAGCTTTGAACACTGAAGCTTTCTTT
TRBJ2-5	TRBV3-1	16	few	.	CASSQGPTPLQETQYF	TGTGCCAGCAGCCAAGGTCCGACTCCCTTACAAGAGACCCAGTACTTC
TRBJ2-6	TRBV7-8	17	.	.	CASSLAGGGSGANVLTF	TGTGCCAGCAGCTTAGCGGGGGGAGGCTCTGGGGCCAACGTCCTGACTTTC
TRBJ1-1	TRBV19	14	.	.	CASSTLDRALEAFF	TGTGCCAGTAGTACGCTTGACCGGGCACTTGAAGCTTTCTTT
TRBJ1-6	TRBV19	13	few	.	CASTGTPNSPLHF	TGTGCCAGTACCGGGACACCGAATTCACCCCTCCACTTT
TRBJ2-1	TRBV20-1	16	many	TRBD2	CSASPLAGGPYNEQFF	TGCAGTGCTAGCCCACTAGCGGGAGGGCCATACAATGAGCAGTTCTTC
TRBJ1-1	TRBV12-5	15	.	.	CASGRGGGGNTEAFF	TGTGCTAGTGGCCGAGGGGGGGGGGGGAACACTGAAGCTTTCTTT
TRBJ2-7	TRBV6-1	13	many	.	CASRKGTAYEQYF	TGTGCCAGCAGAAAGGGAACTGCCTACGAGCAGTACTTC
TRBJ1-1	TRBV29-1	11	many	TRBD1	CSVTDRGTAFF	TGCAGCGTAACAGACAGGGGAACAGCTTTCTTT
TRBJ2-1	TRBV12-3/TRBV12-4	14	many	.	CASSLDTLWDEQFF	TGTGCCAGCAGTCTAGACACCCTTTGGGATGAGCAGTTCTTC
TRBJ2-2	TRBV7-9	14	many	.	CASSPVGAAGELFF	TGTGCCAGCAGCCCGGTTGGGGCTGCCGGGGAGCTGTTTTTT
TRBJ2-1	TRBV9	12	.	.	CASSVGRDEQFF	TGTGCCAGCAGCGTAGGAAGGGATGAGCAGTTCTTC
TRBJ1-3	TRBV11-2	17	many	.	CASSLDLPTASGNTIYF	TGTGCCAGCAGCTTAGATCTACCGACAGCCTCTGGAAACACCATATATTTT
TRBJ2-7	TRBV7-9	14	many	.	CASSSQLWTYEQYF	TGTGCCAGCAGCTCTCAATTATGGACCTACGAGCAGTACTTC
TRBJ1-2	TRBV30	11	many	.	CAWSDGVRYTF	TGTGCCTGGAGTGACGGGGTGCGCTACACCTTC
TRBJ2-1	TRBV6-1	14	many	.	CASRIWLENNEQFF	TGTGCCAGCAGAATCTGGCTTGAGAACAATGAGCAGTTCTTC
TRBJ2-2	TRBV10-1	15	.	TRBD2	CASSETPAGPRELFF	TGCGCCAGCAGTGAAACCCCAGCGGGGCCTCGGGAGCTGTTTTTT
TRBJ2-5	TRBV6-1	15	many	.	CASRRKPGHRETQYF	TGTGCCAGCAGACGTAAGCCGGGCCACCGAGAGACCCAGTACTTC
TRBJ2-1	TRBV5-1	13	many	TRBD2	CASSLEASGRGFF	TGCGCCAGCAGCTTGGAGGCTAGCGGGAGAGGGTTCTTC
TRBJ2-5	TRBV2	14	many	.	CASSDGRFKETQYF	TGTGCCAGCAGTGACGGACGATTCAAAGAGACCCAGTACTTC
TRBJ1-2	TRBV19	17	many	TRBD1	CASSPGTGALFGYGYTF	TGTGCCAGTAGTCCCGGGACAGGGGCCCTATTTGGGTATGGCTACACCTTC